The 10 T cell receptor beta chains in this list originate from one sample, sequenced in a study of persistence of HIV-infected CD4 T cells. Anti-CD3/anti-CD28 beads served as a nonspecific positive control stimulus. Responding CD4+ T cells were sorted by upregulation of both CD40 ligand and CD69. Sequencing used immunoSEQ version 4 in survey mode. Repertoires were generated with immunoSEQ multiplex PCR, while TCRdb's copy carries only in-frame clones and drops some. The table records 40,000 to 60,000 clones, 85% to 90% of them present only once. The antigens these receptors bind are not known. Sequencing used CD4+ T cells sorted from PBMCs after roughly 18-hour stimulation, obtained from a patient who received antiretroviral therapy. The receptor set was obtained from an adult woman with HIV who was CMV-seropositive.

The chain joins TRBV30 to TRBJ1-2; possible D gene TRBD1, 5 bases. V gave up 5 bases and J gave up 4 bases, with 14 bases separating them. This CDR3 region has 13 residues. Germline V gene sequence: CDR1 GTSNPN, CDR2 SVGIG (reference sequence). CDR3 protein: CAWAGGEAYGYTF. CDR3 in DNA: TGTGCCTGGGCCGGGGGGGAGGCCTATGGCTACACCTTC.

Concerning this clone: Other DNA sequences in this sample translate to the same CDR3. The chain carries TRBV25-1 and TRBJ2-3, with D perhaps matching TRBD1 or TRBD2 (6 bases each). The germline V and J ends were trimmed by 5 bases and 4 bases, with 13 bases remaining between them. CDR1 is MGHDK and CDR2 is SYGVNS in the germline V gene. This CDR3 spans 14 amino acids. CDR3 DNA sequence: TGTGCCAGCAGTCCCTCCGGGGGCTCAGATACGCAGTATTTT. Its translation: CASSPSGGSDTQYF.

J is TRBJ2-3 and V is TRBV7-8; TRBD2 aligns across 9 bases. This CDR3 contains 16 residues. Germline loops: CDR1 SGHVS, CDR2 FQNEAQ. With V trimmed by 5 bases and J by 5 bases, 11 bases remained unmatched. The CDR3 DNA sequence: TGTGCCAGCAGCCTCTTAGCGGGAGTCATTGAAGATACGCAGTATTTT. It yields the protein CASSLLAGVIEDTQYF. The whole variable domain, filled in from reference TRBV7-8 and TRBJ2-3, reads GAGVSQSPRYKVAKRGQDVALRCDPISGHVSLFWYQQALGQGPEFLTYFQNEAQLDKSGLPSDRFFAERPEGSVSTLKIQRTQQEDSAVYLCASSLLAGVIEDTQYFGPGTRLTVL.

V and J are TRBV29-1 and TRBJ2-5; no firm D call. Between the trimmed V and J ends, which lost 4 bases and 2 bases, there was a span of 8 bases. The CDR3 spans 12 residues. The germline V gene has CDR1 SQVTM and CDR2 ANQGSEA. The CDR3, as DNA: TGCAGCGTTGGAGGAGAGCAAGAGACCCAGTACTTC. It specifies CSVGGEQETQYF.

The chain has TRBV7-2 and TRBJ1-1; D is unresolved. The CDR3 length is 13 residues. The V end lost 1 base, the J end lost 1 base, and 4 bases lay between the germline ends. Germline values: CDR1 SGHTA, CDR2 FQGNSA. The CDR3 nucleotides are TGTGCCAGCAGCTTAGTGAGGAACACTGAAGCTTTCTTT. It codes for CASSLVRNTEAFF. The whole variable domain, filled in from reference TRBV7-2 and TRBJ1-1, reads GAGVSQSPSNKVTEKGKDVELRCDPISGHTALYWYRQSLGQGLEFLIYFQGNSAPDKSGLPSDRFSAERTGGSVSTLTIQRTQQEDSAVYLCASSLVRNTEAFFGQGTRLTVV.

The V gene is TRBV30, the J gene TRBJ1-1; D unclear. The V end was cut by 0 bases, the J end by 7 bases, with 9 bases between. Germline CDR1 GTSNPN, CDR2 SVGIG (reference sequence). The CDR3 runs 12 residues. The CDR3 DNA is TGTGCCTGGAGTGTCGGAACGGGTGAAGCTTTCTTT. Amino acids: CAWSVGTGEAFF.

The chain recombines TRBV20-1 with TRBJ2-2; no definite D call. V dropped 4 bases and J dropped 2 bases, with 2 bases sitting between them. CDR1 is DFQATT, CDR2 SNEGSKA, per germline (reference sequence). This CDR3 comprises 11 residues. This chain's CDR3 is CSAKNTGELFF. In DNA, the CDR3 is TGCAGTGCTAAAAACACCGGGGAGCTGTTTTTT.

The chain is built from TRBV10-3 and TRBJ1-5, with TRBD1 matching over 10 bases. Trimming cost V 3 bases and J 5 bases; bases outside gene matches: 7. The CDR3 has 16 amino acids. Germline V CDR1 and CDR2: ENHRY, SYGVKD. CDR3 DNA sequence: TGTGCCATCAGTGAACGGGGGGGGACAGGGGATCAGCCCCAGCATTTT. This encodes CAISERGGTGDQPQHF.

The rearrangement joins TRBV5-1 to TRBJ1-5; 10 bases line up with TRBD1. V was pared by 0 bases and J by 7 bases, with 4 bases of the junction left unmatched. The CDR3 totals 15 residues. In germline, CDR1 is SGHRS, CDR2 YFSETQ. The CDR3 spells CASSLGGTGVQPQHF. The DNA for the CDR3 is TGCGCCAGCAGCTTGGGGGGGACAGGGGTGCAGCCCCAGCATTTT.

This chain connects TRBV28 to TRBJ1-3; unclear D gene. Trimming shortened V by 5 bases and J by 9 bases, and 8 bases separated the two germline ends. The length of the CDR3 is 11 residues. Germline V gene sequence: CDR1 MDHEN, CDR2 SYDVKM. DNA of the CDR3: TGTGCCAGCAGTGGGGAGATCACCATATATTTT. It translates to CASSGEITIYF.